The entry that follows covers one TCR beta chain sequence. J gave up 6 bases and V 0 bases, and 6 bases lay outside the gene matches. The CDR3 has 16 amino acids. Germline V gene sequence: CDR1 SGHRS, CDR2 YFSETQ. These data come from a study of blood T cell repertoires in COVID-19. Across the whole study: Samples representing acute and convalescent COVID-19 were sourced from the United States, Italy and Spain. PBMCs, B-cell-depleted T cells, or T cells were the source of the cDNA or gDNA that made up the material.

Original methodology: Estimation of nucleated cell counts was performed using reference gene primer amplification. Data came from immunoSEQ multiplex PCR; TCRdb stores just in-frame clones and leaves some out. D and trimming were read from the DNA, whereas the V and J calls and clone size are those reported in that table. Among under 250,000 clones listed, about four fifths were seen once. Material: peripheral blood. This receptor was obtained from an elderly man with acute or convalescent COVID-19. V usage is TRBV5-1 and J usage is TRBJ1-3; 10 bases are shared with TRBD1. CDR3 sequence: CASSLGQGARKNTIYF. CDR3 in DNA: TGCGCCAGCAGCTTGGGACAGGGGGCTCGTAAAAACACCATATATTTT.